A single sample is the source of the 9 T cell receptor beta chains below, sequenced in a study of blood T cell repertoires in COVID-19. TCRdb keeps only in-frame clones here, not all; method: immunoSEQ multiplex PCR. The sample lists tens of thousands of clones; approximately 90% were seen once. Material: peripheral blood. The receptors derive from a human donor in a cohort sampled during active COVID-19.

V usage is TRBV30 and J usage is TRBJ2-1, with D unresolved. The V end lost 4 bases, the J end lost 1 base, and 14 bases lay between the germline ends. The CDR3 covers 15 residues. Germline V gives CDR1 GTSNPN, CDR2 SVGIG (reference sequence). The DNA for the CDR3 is TGTGCCTGGATCCGAGGTAGTTTGTCCTACAATGAGCAGTTCTTC. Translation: CAWIRGSLSYNEQFF.

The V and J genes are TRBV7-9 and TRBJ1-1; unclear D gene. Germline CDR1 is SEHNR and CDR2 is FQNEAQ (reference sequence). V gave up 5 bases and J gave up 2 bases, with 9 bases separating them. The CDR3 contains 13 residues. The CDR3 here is CASSTNSNTEAFF. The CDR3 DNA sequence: TGTGCCAGCAGCACCAACAGTAACACTGAAGCTTTCTTT.

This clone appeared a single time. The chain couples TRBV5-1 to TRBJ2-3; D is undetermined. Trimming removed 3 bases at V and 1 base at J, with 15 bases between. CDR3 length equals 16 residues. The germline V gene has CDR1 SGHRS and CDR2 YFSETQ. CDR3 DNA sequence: TGCGCCAGCAGCTCGAAGTCCGCGACACGCACAGATACGCAGTATTTT. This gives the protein CASSSKSATRTDTQYF.

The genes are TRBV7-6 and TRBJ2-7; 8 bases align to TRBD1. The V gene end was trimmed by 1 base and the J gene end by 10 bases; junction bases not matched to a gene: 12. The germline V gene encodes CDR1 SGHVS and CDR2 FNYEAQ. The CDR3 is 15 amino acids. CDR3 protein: CASSLVAGGFGSQYF. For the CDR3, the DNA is TGTGCCAGCAGCTTAGTGGCAGGGGGCTTTGGTTCTCAGTACTTC.

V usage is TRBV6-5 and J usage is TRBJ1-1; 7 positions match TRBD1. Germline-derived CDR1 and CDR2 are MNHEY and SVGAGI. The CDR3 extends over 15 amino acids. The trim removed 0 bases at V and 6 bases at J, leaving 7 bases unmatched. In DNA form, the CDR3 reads TGTGCCAGCAGTTACTCGAACGGGCAGGGGGCTGAAGCTTTCTTT. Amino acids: CASSYSNGQGAEAFF.

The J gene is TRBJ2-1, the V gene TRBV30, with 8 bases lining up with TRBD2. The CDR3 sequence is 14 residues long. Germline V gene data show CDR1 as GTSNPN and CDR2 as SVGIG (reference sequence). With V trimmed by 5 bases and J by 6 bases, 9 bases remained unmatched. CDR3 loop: CAWGLSGLVNEQFF. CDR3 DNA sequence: TGTGCCTGGGGTTTATCGGGACTAGTCAATGAGCAGTTCTTC.

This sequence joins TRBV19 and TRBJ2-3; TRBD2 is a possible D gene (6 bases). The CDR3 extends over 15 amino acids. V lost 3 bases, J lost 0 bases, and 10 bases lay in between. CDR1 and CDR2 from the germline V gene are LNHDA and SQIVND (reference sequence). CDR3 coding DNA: TGTGCCAGTAGTATTCGGGAGACTAGCACAGATACGCAGTATTTT. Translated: CASSIRETSTDTQYF.

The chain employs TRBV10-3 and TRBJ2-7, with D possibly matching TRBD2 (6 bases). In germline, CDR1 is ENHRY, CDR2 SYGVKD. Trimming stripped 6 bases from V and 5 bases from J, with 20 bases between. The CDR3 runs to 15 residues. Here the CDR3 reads CAIRRTGTGPNEQYF. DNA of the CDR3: TGTGCCATCAGGAGAACCGGGACTGGACCTAACGAGCAGTACTTC.

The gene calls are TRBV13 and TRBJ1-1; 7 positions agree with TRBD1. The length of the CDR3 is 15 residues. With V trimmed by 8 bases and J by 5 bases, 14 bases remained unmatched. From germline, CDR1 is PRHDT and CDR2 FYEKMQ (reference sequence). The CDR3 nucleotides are TGTGCCAGCCTAATTGTAGGGGGCGCAGGGACTGAAGCTTTCTTT. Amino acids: CASLIVGGAGTEAFF. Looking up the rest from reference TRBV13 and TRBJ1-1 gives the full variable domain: AAGVIQSPRHLIKEKRETATLKCYPIPRHDTVYWYQQGPGQDPQFLISFYEKMQSDKGSIPDRFSAQQFSDYHSELNMSSLELGDSALYFCASLIVGGAGTEAFFGQGTRLTVV.